This T cell receptor (beta chain) was recovered during a study of shared clonotypes between healthy human individuals. Study-wide points: Naive CD4 clonotype sharing across a few donors was 4% to 5.5%.

Original processing methods: Junction-only sequences produced by ImmunoSEQ had no quality scores, so filtering differed. The repertoire was sequenced with immunoSEQ multiplex PCR; TCRdb's copy has only in-frame clones and lacks some. The V and J calls and clone size were taken over from that table, and D and trimming were inferred from the DNA. The table shows some 1,100,000 clones, with 75% to 85% occurring only once. The donors were adults (healthy and HIV-negative) with no recent acute infections or vaccinations. Partitioning of CD4+ cells yielded a CD45RA+ naive subset and a CD45RA-negative memory subset. In regard to this clone: Its antigen is undetermined.

This CDR3 is 15 amino acids long. V was clipped by 5 bases and J by 8 bases, with 18 bases between them. Germline V gene lookup returns CDR1 SEHNR and CDR2 FQNEAQ (reference sequence). Sequencing was done on a sample of memory CD4+ T cells from PBMCs. As for subset: CD45RA-negative fraction. The source is a man aged 18 to 30 in good health. Some clones in this sample may be carry-over from other donors' samples. The V call is TRBV7-9, the J call TRBJ1-4; no clear D gene. The CDR3 is CASSPLPSSSEKLFF. CDR3 nucleotides: TGTGCCAGCAGCCCCCTACCCTCCTCAAGCGAAAAACTGTTTTTT.